The following is a T cell receptor (beta chain) sequence with its context. The antigen is unknown. The data were produced by immunoSEQ multiplex PCR, yet TCRdb's version contains in-frame clones alone and is incomplete. Of some 30,000 clones in the sample, around 70% are singletons; the top ten hold about 16%. The data were obtained in a study of vaccination effects on CD4 cells after COVID-19. A roughly 10-day culture period preceded the isolation of CD4+ T cells. Participants were given two doses of BNT162b2 or mRNA-1273 vaccine. The receptor's source is a human donor who received a COVID-19 vaccine. The material was CD4+ T cells from PBMCs cultured without peptide, obtained after COVID-19 vaccination.

In DNA, the CDR3 is TGTGCCAGAATTAGTCAGCCCCAGCATTTT. It is translated as CARISQPQHF. V and J are TRBV19 and TRBJ1-5; D is unresolved. The CDR3 sequence is 10 residues long. Trimming stripped 9 bases from V and 6 bases from J, with 6 bases between. Germline lookup yields CDR1 LNHDA and CDR2 SQIVND (reference sequence).